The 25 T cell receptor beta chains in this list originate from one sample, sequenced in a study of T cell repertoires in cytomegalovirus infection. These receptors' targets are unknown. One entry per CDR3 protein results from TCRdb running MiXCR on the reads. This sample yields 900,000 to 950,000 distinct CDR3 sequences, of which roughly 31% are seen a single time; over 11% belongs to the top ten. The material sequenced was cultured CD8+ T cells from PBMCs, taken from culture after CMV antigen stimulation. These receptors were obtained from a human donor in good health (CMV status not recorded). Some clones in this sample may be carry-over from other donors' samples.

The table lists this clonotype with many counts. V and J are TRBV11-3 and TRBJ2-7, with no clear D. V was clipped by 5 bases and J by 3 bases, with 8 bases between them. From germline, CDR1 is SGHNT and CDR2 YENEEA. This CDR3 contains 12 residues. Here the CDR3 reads CASSPNNYEQYF. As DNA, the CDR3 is TGTGCCAGCAGCCCAAACAACTACGAGCAGTACTTC.

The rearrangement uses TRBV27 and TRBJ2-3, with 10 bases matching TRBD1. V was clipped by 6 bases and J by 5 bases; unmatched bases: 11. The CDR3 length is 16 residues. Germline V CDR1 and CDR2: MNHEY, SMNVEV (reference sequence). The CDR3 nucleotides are TGTGCCAGCAGCCCCTGGGGGACAGGGGCGATAGATACGCAGTATTTT. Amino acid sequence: CASSPWGTGAIDTQYF.

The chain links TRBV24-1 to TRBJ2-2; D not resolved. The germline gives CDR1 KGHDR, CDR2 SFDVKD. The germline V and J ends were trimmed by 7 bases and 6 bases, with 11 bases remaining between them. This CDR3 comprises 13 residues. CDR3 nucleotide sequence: TGTGCCACCAGCCCCGCCGGCTCCGGGGAGCTGTTTTTT. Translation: CATSPAGSGELFF.

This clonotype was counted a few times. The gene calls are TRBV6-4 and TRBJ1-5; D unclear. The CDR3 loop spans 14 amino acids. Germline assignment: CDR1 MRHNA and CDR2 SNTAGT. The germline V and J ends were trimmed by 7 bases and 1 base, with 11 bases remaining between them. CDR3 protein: CASTPMDSNQPQHF. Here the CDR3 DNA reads TGTGCCAGCACCCCAATGGACAGCAATCAGCCCCAGCATTTT.

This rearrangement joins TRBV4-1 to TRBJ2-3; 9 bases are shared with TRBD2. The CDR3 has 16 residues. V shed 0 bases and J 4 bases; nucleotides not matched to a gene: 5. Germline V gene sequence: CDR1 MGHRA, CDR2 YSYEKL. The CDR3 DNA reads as TGCGCCAGCAGCCAAGAGCGGGGGGGCTGGGCAGATACGCAGTATTTT. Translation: CASSQERGGWADTQYF.

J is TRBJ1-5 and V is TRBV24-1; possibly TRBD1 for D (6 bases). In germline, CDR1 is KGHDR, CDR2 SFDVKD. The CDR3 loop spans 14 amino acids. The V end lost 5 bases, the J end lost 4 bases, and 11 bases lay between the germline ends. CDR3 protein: CATSGQASNQPQHF. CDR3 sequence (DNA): TGTGCCACCAGTGGACAGGCCTCTAATCAGCCCCAGCATTTT.

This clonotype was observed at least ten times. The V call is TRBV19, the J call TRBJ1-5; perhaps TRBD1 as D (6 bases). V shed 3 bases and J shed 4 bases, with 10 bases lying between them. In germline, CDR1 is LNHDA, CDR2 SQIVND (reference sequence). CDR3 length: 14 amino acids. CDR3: CASSIGGFNQPQHF. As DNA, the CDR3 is TGTGCCAGTAGTATCGGGGGCTTTAATCAGCCCCAGCATTTT.

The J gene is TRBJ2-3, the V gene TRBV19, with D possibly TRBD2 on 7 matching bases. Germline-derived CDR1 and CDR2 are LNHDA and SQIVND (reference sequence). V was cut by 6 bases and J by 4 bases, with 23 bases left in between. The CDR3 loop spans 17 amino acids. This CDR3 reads CASRPRGQGDYADTQYF. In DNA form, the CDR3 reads TGTGCCAGTAGGCCGCGGGGACAAGGGGACTACGCAGATACGCAGTATTTT.

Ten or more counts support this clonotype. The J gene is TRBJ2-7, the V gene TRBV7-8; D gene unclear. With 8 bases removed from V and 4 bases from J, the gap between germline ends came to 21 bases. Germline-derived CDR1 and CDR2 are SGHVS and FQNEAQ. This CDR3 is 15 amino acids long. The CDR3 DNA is TGTGCCAGCCGAAAGTCTACTGTACCTTTTTACGAGCAGTACTTC. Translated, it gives CASRKSTVPFYEQYF.

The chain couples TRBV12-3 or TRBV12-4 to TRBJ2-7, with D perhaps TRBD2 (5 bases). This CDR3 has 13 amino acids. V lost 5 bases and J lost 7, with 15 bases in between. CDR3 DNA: TGTGCCAGCAGTATTGGTCCAGCGGTAGAGCAGTACGTC. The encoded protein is CASSIGPAVEQYV.

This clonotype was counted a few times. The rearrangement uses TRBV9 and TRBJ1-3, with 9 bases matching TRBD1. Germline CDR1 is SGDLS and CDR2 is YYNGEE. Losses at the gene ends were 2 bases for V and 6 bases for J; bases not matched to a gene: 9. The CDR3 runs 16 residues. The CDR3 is CASSVPATGGENTIYF. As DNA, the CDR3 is TGTGCCAGCAGCGTCCCCGCAACAGGGGGCGAAAACACCATATATTTT.

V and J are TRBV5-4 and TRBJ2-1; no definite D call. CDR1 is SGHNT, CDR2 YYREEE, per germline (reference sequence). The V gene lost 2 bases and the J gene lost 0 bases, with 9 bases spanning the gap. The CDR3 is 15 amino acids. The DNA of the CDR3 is TGTGCCAGCAGCTTTATCCTGGCCTCCTACAATGAGCAGTTCTTC. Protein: CASSFILASYNEQFF. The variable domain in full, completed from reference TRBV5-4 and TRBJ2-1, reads ETGVTQSPTHLIKTRGQQVTLRCSSQSGHNTVSWYQQALGQGPQFIFQYYREEENGRGNFPPRFSGLQFPNYSSELNVNALELDDSALYLCASSFILASYNEQFFGPGTRLTVL.

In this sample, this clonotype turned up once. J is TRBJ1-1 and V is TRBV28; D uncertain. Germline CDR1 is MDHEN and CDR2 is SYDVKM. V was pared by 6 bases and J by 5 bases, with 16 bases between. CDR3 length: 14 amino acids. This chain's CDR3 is CASSPLGRRTEAFF. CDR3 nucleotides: TGTGCCAGCAGCCCCCTCGGTCGGAGGACTGAAGCTTTCTTT.

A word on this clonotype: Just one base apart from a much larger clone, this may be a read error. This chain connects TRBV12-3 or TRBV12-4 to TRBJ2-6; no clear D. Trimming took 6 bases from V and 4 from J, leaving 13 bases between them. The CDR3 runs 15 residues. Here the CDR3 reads CASSLTLGGANVLTF. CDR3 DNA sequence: TGTGCCAGCAGCCTGACCCTTGGAGGGGCCAACGTCCTGACTTTC.

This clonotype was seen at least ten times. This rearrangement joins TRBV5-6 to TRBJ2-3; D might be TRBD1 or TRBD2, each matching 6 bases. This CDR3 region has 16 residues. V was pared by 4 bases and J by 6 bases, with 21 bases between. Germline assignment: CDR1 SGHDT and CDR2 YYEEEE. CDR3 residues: CASSGDSSRTVDTQYF. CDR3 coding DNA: TGTGCCAGCAGCGGGGACTCGTCGCGGACAGTGGATACGCAGTATTTT.

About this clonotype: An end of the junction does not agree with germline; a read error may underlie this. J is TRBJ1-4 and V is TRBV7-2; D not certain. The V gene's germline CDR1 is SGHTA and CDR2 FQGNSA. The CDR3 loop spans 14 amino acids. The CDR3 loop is CASSLGPLNEKLSF. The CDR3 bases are TGTGCCAGCAGCTTAGGTCCGCTTAATGAAAAACTGTCTTTT.

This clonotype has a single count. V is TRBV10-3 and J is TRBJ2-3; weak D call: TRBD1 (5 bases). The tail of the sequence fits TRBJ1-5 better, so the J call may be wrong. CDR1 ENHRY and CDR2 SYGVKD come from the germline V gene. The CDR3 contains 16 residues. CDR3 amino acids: CAISGLRDSHTDTQHF. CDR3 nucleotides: TGTGCCATCAGTGGATTACGGGACTCCCACACAGATACGCAGCATTTT.

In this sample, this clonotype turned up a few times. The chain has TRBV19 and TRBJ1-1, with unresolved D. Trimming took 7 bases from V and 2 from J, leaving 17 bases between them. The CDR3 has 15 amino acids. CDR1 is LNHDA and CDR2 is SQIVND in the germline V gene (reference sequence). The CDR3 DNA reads TGTGCCAGTAATCCCATCCTCAGCCCTAACACTGAAGCTTTCTTT. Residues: CASNPILSPNTEAFF.

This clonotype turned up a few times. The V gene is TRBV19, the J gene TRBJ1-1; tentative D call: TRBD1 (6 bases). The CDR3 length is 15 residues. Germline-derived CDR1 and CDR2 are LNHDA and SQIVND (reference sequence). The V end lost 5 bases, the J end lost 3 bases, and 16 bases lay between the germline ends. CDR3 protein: CASSWGGSGDTEAFF. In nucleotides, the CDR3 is TGTGCCAGTAGTTGGGGTGGATCAGGGGACACTGAAGCTTTCTTT.

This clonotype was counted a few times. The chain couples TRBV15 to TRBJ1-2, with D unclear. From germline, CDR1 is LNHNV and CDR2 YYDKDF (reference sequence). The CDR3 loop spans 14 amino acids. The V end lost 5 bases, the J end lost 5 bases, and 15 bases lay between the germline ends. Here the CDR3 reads CATSPEGTMYGYTF. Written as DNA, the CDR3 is TGTGCCACCAGCCCCGAGGGCACGATGTATGGCTACACCTTC.

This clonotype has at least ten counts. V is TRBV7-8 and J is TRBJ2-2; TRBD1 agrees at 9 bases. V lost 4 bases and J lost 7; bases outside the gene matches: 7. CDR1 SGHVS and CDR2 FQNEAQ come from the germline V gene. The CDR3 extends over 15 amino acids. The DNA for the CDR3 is TGTGCCAGCAGCTCCGCGACAGGGGGTTTCGGGGAGCTGTTTTTT. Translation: CASSSATGGFGELFF.

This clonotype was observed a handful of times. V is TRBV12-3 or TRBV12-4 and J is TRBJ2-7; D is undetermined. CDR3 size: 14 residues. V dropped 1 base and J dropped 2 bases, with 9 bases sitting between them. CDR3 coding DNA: TGTGCCAGCAGTTTAGTGGATTCAACCTACGAGCAGTACTTC. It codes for CASSLVDSTYEQYF.

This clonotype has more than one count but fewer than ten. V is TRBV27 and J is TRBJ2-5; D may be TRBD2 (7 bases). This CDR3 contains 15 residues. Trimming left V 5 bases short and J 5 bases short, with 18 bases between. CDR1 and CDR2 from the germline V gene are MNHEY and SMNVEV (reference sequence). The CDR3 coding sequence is TGTGCCAGCAGTGATGGGGGGGGGCCTCGGGAGACCCAGTACTTC. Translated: CASSDGGGPRETQYF.

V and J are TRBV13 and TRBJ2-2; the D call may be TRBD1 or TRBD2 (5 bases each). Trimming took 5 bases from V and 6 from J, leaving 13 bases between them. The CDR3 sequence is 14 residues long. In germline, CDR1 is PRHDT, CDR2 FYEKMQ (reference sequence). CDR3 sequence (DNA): TGTGCCAGCAGCCCCCGGGGCCTCTCCGGGGAGCTGTTTTTT. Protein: CASSPRGLSGELFF.

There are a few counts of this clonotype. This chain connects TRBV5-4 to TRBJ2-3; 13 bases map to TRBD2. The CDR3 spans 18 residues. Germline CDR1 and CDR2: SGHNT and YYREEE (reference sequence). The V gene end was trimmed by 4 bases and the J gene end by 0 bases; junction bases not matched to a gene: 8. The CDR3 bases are TGTGCCAGCAGCCCCCTCGGGACTAGCGGGGTCAGCACAGATACGCAGTATTTT. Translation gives CASSPLGTSGVSTDTQYF.